A single sample is the source of the 8 T cell receptor beta chains below, sequenced in a study of beta chain features in type 1 diabetes. Expressed TCRB transcripts were sequenced because the entire RNA isolate underwent reverse transcription. Repertoires were generated with immunoSEQ multiplex PCR, while TCRdb's copy carries only in-frame clones and drops some. The repertoire holds 130,000 or so clones, with around a tenth as singletons. Material: central memory CD4+ T cells from blood. The receptors stem from a woman in her thirties or forties in good health.

This clone was seen at least ten times. CDR3 DNA: TGTGCCAGCAGCTCTCCCCCAGGGGGGCAAGTCGATTCACCCCTCCACTTT. It codes for CASSSPPGGQVDSPLHF. The V gene is TRBV7-9, the J gene TRBJ1-6; 7 positions agree with TRBD1. CDR1 SEHNR and CDR2 FQNEAQ come from the germline V gene (reference sequence). Trimming cost V 4 bases and J 8 bases; bases outside gene matches: 14. The CDR3 sequence is 17 residues long.

This clone appeared a few times. CDR3 amino acids: CASSLESGHTLGAFF. CDR3 coding DNA: TGTGCCAGCAGCTTAGAGTCAGGACACACGCTTGGGGCTTTCTTT. The rearrangement links TRBV7-2 to TRBJ1-1; tentative D call: TRBD1 (5 bases). The CDR3 has 15 residues. From germline, CDR1 is SGHTA and CDR2 FQGNSA. Trimming pared 1 base from V and 11 bases from J, leaving 20 bases between.

This clone was counted between two and nine times. The V and J genes are TRBV5-6 and TRBJ2-1, with TRBD2 matching 8 bases. Trimming removed 4 bases from V and 8 bases from J; junction bases left unmatched: 11. Germline values: CDR1 SGHDT, CDR2 YYEEEE. The CDR3 length is 15 residues. The chain's CDR3 is CASSLRGGPGDEQFF. The CDR3 DNA sequence: TGTGCCAGCAGCCTCCGGGGGGGACCGGGGGATGAGCAGTTCTTC.

V is TRBV18 and J is TRBJ1-6, with TRBD1 matching over 8 bases. V lost 3 bases and J lost 5; bases outside the gene matches: 0. This CDR3 contains 14 residues. Germline assignment: CDR1 KGHSH and CDR2 LQKENI. The CDR3 DNA reads as TGTGCCAGCTCACCGACAGGGGATAATTCACCCCTCCACTTT. Protein: CASSPTGDNSPLHF.

This sequence joins TRBV7-8 and TRBJ2-3; D is uncertain. V was shortened by 5 bases and J by 0 bases, with 18 bases between the two germline ends. CDR1 and CDR2 (germline): SGHVS, FQNEAQ. This CDR3 is built from 17 residues. CDR3 protein: CASSRVRGTPSTDTQYF. In DNA, the CDR3 is TGTGCCAGCAGCCGCGTCCGTGGTACTCCTAGCACAGATACGCAGTATTTT. The whole variable domain, remainder taken from reference TRBV7-8 and TRBJ2-3, is GAGVSQSPRYKVAKRGQDVALRCDPISGHVSLFWYQQALGQGPEFLTYFQNEAQLDKSGLPSDRFFAERPEGSVSTLKIQRTQQEDSAVYLCASSRVRGTPSTDTQYFGPGTRLTVL.

This clone was seen a handful of times. V and J are TRBV5-1 and TRBJ2-1, with 14 bases lining up with TRBD2. Trimming cost V 2 bases and J 5 bases; bases outside gene matches: 3. Germline assignment: CDR1 SGHRS and CDR2 YFSETQ. The CDR3 consists of 16 residues. The CDR3 here is CASSLPGLAGDNEQFF. CDR3 nucleotides: TGCGCCAGCAGCTTACCGGGACTAGCGGGGGACAATGAGCAGTTCTTC.

This clone was counted between two and nine times. The chain links TRBV7-2 to TRBJ2-1, with 7 bases fitting TRBD2. Germline V lookup: CDR1 SGHTA, CDR2 FQGNSA. The CDR3 totals 16 residues. After removal of 1 base from V and 7 bases from J, the junction contained 10 bases not matched to a gene. The CDR3 DNA reads as TGTGCCAGCAGCTTAGGTGCCGGGGGGAGGTGGAATGAGCAGTTCTTC. Protein product: CASSLGAGGRWNEQFF.

This clone was found many times. The chain is built from TRBV13 and TRBJ2-5, with TRBD1 matching over 8 bases. V lost 5 bases, J lost 2 bases, and 7 bases stayed unmatched. The germline gives CDR1 PRHDT, CDR2 FYEKMQ (reference sequence). The length of the CDR3 is 15 residues. The CDR3 nucleotides read TGTGCCAGCAGCACCCGACAGGGGAAACAAGAGACCCAGTACTTC. This gives the protein CASSTRQGKQETQYF.